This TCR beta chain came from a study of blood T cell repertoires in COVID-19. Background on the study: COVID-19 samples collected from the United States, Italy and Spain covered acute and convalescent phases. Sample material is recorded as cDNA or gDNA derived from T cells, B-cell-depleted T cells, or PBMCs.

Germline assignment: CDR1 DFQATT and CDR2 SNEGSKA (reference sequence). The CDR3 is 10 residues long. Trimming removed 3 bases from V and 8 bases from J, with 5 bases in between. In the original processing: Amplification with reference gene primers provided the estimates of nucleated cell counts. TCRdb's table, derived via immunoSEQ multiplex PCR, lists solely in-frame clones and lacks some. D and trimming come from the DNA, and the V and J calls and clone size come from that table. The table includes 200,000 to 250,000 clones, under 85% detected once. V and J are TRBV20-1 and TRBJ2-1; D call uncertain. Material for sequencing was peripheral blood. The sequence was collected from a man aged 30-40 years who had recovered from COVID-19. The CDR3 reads CSASYDEQFF. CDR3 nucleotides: TGCAGTGCTAGTTATGATGAGCAGTTCTTC.